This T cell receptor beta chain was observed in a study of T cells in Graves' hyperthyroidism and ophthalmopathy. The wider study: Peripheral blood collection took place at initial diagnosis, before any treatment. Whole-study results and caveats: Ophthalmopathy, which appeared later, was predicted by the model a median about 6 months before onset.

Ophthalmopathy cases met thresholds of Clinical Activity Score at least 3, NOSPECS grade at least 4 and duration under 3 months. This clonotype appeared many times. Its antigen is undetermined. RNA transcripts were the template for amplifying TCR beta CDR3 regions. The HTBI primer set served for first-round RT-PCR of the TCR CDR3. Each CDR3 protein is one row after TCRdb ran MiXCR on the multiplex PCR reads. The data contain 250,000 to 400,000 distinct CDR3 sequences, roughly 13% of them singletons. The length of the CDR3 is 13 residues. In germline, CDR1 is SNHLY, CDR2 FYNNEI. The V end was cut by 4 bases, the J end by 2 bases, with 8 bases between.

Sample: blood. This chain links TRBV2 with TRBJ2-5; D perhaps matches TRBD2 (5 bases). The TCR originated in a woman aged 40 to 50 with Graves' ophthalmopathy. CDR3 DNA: TGTGCCAGCAGTGTAGAGCGGCAAGAGACCCAGTACTTC. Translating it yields CASSVERQETQYF.